This paragraph reports one T cell receptor (beta chain). Antigen: not known. As every portion of the isolated RNA was reverse transcribed, the sequencing read expressed TCRB transcripts. Profiling relied on immunoSEQ multiplex PCR, and the TCRdb table lists in-frame clones only, not all of them. The sample has about 390,000 clones, around a tenth seen once. This sample stems from a study of beta chain features in type 1 diabetes. Findings and limits, study-wide: More deletions and fewer insertions at VDJ junctions were found in patients with type 1 diabetes. Among patients with Type 1 diabetes, TCRB CDR3s were moderately but significantly shorter in every one of the four CD4+ subsets. Any HLA-type effect on TCRB rearrangement remained unresolved here.

This CDR3 has 15 residues. V was pared by 3 bases and J by 0 bases, with 10 bases between. Germline V gene lookup returns CDR1 SGDLS and CDR2 YYNGEE. The sample comprised central memory CD4+ T cells from blood. The chain recombines TRBV9 with TRBJ1-3; D is undetermined. The TCR sequence derives from a young man with type 1 diabetes. The CDR3 is CASSGSVHSGNTIYF. DNA of the CDR3: TGTGCCAGCAGCGGGTCAGTGCACTCTGGAAACACCATATATTTT. Combining the CDR3 with reference TRBV9 and TRBJ1-3 gives the whole variable domain DSGVTQTPKHLITATGQRVTLRCSPRSGDLSVYWYQQSLDQGLQFLIQYYNGEERAKGNILERFSAQQFPDLHSELNLSSLELGDSALYFCASSGSVHSGNTIYFGEGSWLTVV.